The clone carrying this TCR beta chain occurred once. Recruits, aged about 18 to 95 years, lived in roughly 22 US areas. The germline CDR1 and CDR2 sequences are GTSNPN and SVGIG (reference sequence). Between the trimmed V and J ends, which lost 5 bases and 6 bases, there was a span of 14 bases. This CDR3 has 13 amino acids. This entry comes from a study of blood T cell repertoires in COVID-19. Study-level background: The cDNA or gDNA used as material had been derived from T cells, B-cell-depleted T cells, or PBMCs.

In the authors' methods: The assay estimated nucleated cells by amplifying reference gene primers. Assay used: immunoSEQ multiplex PCR; TCRdb lists only in-frame clones, some missing. V, J and clone size are taken as reported in that table, and D and trimming were inferred from the DNA itself. Among about 480,000 clones listed, 87% were seen once. This clonotype originated in a woman between 18 and 29 years old with acute COVID-19. The chain uses TRBV30 and TRBJ2-1, with TRBD2 as a possible D gene (6 bases). Sequenced: PBMCs or T cells enriched from blood (not recorded which). In DNA, the CDR3 is TGTGCCTGGTCTAATAGCGGAGGCAATGAGCAGTTCTTC. It is translated as CAWSNSGGNEQFF.